The 8 T cell receptor beta chains listed next were all sequenced from one sample in a study of blood T cell repertoires in COVID-19. TCRdb's table, derived via immunoSEQ multiplex PCR, lists solely in-frame clones and lacks some. The sample lists hundreds of thousands of clones, approximately 86% occurring once. Sequencing used PBMCs or T cells enriched from blood (not recorded which). The origin of the receptors is a woman younger than 45 who had been exposed to COVID-19.

CDR3 in amino acids: CAWSVAGTNTGELFF. CDR3 sequence (DNA): TGTGCCTGGAGTGTAGCGGGGACGAACACCGGGGAGCTGTTTTTT. This rearrangement joins TRBV30 to TRBJ2-2; TRBD2 aligns across 7 bases. Per germline, CDR1 GTSNPN and CDR2 SVGIG (reference sequence). This CDR3 spans 15 amino acids. Unmatched junction bases numbered 1, after V lost 0 bases and J lost 0 bases.

In this sample, this clone turned up once. The chain combines TRBV11-2 with TRBJ1-3; TRBD1 matches at 7 bases. Germline CDR1 and CDR2: SGHAT and FQNNGV. The trim removed 3 bases at V and 1 base at J, leaving 9 bases unmatched. There are 17 residues in the CDR3. Here the CDR3 DNA reads TGTGCCAGCAGCTTGGGTACAGGGGTAAGGTCTGGAAACACCATATATTTT. As protein: CASSLGTGVRSGNTIYF.

CDR3 protein: CAISAGTVNTEAFF. CDR3 in DNA: TGTGCCATCAGTGCCGGGACAGTGAACACTGAAGCTTTCTTT. This chain links TRBV10-3 with TRBJ1-1; 7 bases agree with TRBD1. The V gene end was trimmed by 4 bases and the J gene end by 0 bases; junction bases not matched to a gene: 2. From germline, CDR1 is ENHRY and CDR2 SYGVKD. The CDR3 runs 14 residues.

This clone was detected once. V and J are TRBV6-5 and TRBJ2-7; a weak D match, TRBD2 (5 bases). Trimming stripped 2 bases from V and 9 bases from J, with 14 bases between. The CDR3 totals 13 residues. Germline V gene lookup returns CDR1 MNHEY and CDR2 SVGAGI. CDR3 nucleotide sequence: TGTGCCAGCAGTTACGGGTCCGGGGTCGGGCAGTACTTC. It is translated as CASSYGSGVGQYF.

The chain has TRBV5-6 and TRBJ2-3; D not certain. Germline CDR1 reads SGHDT; CDR2 reads YYEEEE. Trimming removed 0 bases from V and 0 bases from J, with 8 bases in between. The CDR3 has 15 residues. This CDR3 reads CASSLDRGSTDTQYF. CDR3 coding DNA: TGTGCCAGCAGCTTGGATCGTGGCAGCACAGATACGCAGTATTTT.

The chain recombines TRBV25-1 with TRBJ2-2; D perhaps matches TRBD2 (5 bases). Trimming left V 5 bases short and J 7 bases short, with 11 bases between. This CDR3 has 13 residues. Per the germline V gene, CDR1 is MGHDK and CDR2 is SYGVNS. The DNA of the CDR3 is TGTGCCAGCAGTCTCGGCCGGGGCGGGGAGCTGTTTTTT. Translation gives CASSLGRGGELFF.

This chain connects TRBV5-1 to TRBJ1-1; D is unresolved. The CDR3 has 14 residues. The germline CDR1 and CDR2 sequences are SGHRS and YFSETQ. Trimming shortened V by 0 bases and J by 2 bases, and 8 bases separated the two germline ends. The chain's CDR3 is CASSLAGINTEAFF. The CDR3 DNA reads as TGCGCCAGCAGCTTGGCCGGGATTAACACTGAAGCTTTCTTT.

The chain joins TRBV2 to TRBJ1-4; no definite D call. The CDR3 runs to 10 residues. Germline V CDR1 and CDR2: SNHLY, FYNNEI. V was shortened by 6 bases and J by 8 bases, with 4 bases between the two germline ends. The chain's CDR3 is CASSLEKLFF. CDR3 sequence (DNA): TGTGCCAGCAGCTTGGAAAAACTGTTTTTT.